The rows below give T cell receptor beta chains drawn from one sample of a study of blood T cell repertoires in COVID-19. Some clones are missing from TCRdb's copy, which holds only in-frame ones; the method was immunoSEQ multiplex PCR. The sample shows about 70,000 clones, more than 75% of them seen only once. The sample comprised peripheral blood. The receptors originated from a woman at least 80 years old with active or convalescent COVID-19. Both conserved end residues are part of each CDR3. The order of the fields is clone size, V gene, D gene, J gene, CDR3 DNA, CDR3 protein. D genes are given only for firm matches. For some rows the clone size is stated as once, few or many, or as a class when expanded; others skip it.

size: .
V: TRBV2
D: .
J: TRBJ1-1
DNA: TGTGCCAGCCTTAAAGATTCGGGGGGTGAAGCTTTCTTT
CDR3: CASLKDSGGEAFF

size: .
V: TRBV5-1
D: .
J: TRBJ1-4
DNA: TGCGCCAGCGCTCTACTACAAGTGGGTGAAAAACTGTTTTTT
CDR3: CASALLQVGEKLFF

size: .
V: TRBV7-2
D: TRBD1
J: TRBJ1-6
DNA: TGTGCCAGCAGCTTATTATCAGGGGGAAATTCACCCCTCCACTTT
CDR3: CASSLLSGGNSPLHF

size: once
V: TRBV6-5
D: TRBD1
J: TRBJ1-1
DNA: TGTGCCAGCAGTTGGGGGGACAGGGCGTTCGGTACTGAAGCTTTCTTT
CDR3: CASSWGDRAFGTEAFF

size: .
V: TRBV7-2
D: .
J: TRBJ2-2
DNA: TGTGCCAGCAGCCTCAACACCGGGGAGCTGTTTTTT
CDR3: CASSLNTGELFF

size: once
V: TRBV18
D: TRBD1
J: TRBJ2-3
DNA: TGTGCCAGCTCACCAGGGACAGGCACAGATACGCAGTATTTT
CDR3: CASSPGTGTDTQYF

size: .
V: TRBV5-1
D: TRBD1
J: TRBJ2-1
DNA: TGCGCCAGCAGCCCGGGACAGATCTACAATGAGCAGTTCTTC
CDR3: CASSPGQIYNEQFF

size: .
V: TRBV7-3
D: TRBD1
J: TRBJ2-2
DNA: TGTGCCAGCAGCTTAATACAGGGGGCCTCCGGGGAGCTGTTTTTT
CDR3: CASSLIQGASGELFF

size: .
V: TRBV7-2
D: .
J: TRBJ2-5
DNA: TGTGCCAGCAGCCAGACTTTCCAAGAGACCCAGTACTTC
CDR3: CASSQTFQETQYF

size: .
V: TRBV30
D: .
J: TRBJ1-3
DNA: TGTGCCTGGAGTGGCGGTTACTCTGGAAACACCATATATTTT
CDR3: CAWSGGYSGNTIYF

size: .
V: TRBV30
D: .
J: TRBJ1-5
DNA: TGTGCCTGGAGCCTGCAGGGCGATCAGCCCCAGCATTTT
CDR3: CAWSLQGDQPQHF

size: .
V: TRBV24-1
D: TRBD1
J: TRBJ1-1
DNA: TGTGCCACCAGTGAGATAACAGGGGCTAACACTGAAGCTTTCTTT
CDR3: CATSEITGANTEAFF

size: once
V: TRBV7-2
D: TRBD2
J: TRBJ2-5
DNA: TGTGCCAGCAGCCCTAGGGCGGGACTAGCGGGAGGAGAGACCCAGTACTTC
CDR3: CASSPRAGLAGGETQYF

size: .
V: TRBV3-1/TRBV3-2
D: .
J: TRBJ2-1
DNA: TGTGCCAGCAGCCTCTACTATGAGCAGTTCTTC
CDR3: CASSLYYEQFF

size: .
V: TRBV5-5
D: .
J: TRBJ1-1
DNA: TGTGCCAGCAGCTTCGACTTGAACACTGAAGCTTTCTTT
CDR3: CASSFDLNTEAFF

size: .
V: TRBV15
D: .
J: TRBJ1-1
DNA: TGTGCCACCAGCAGAGAGCGCGAGAACACTGAAGCTTTCTTT
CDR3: CATSRERENTEAFF

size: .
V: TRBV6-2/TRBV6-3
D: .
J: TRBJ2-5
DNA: TGTGCCAGCAGTTACAACGGGGGGCGAGAGACCCAGTACTTC
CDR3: CASSYNGGRETQYF

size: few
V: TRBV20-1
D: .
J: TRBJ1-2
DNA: TGCAGTGCTAGTCCGGGCTACACCTTC
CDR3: CSASPGYTF

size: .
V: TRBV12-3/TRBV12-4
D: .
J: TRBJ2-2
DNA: TGTGCCAGCAATAAACAGGGGGAGCTGTTTTTT
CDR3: CASNKQGELFF

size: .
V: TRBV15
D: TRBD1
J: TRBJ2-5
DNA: TGTGCCACCAGCAGAGATAGGACAGGGGGCCGAGAGACCCAGTACTTC
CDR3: CATSRDRTGGRETQYF

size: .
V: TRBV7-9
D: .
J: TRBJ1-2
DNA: TGTGCCAGCAGCTTAGTTACAGTTAACTATGGCTACACCTTC
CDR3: CASSLVTVNYGYTF

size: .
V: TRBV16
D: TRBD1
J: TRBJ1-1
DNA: TGTGCCAGCAGCCAAGGACAGGGGTGGTCTTTCTTT
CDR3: CASSQGQGWSFF

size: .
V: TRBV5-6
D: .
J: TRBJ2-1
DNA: TGTGCCAGCAGCCACCCGACAGACAATGAGCAGTTCTTC
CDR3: CASSHPTDNEQFF

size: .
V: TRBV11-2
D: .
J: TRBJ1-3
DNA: TGTGCCAGCAGCTCCACGGGGGGCGCAGGAAACACCATATATTTT
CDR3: CASSSTGGAGNTIYF

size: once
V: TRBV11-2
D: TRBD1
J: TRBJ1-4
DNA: TGTGCCAGCAGCCTAGTGACAGGGGGCGGTCGTAATGAAAAACTGTTTTTT
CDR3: CASSLVTGGGRNEKLFF

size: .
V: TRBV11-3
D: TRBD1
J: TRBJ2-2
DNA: TGTGCCAGCAGTACCGGGACAGGGGATACCGGGGAGCTGTTTTTT
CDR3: CASSTGTGDTGELFF

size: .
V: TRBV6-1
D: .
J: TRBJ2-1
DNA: TGTGCCAGCAGTGAAGCGCGTGAGCAGTTCTTC
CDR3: CASSEAREQFF

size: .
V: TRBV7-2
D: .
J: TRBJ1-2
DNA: TGTGCCAGCAGCTTCACCCCAGGGAACTATGGCTACACCTTC
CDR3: CASSFTPGNYGYTF

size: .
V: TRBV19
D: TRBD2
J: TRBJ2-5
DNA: TGTGCCAGTAGTATCACGGTAGCGGGCCAAGAGACCCAGTACTTC
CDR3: CASSITVAGQETQYF

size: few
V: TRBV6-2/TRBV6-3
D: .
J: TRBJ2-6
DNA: TGTGCCAGCAGTCACAGGAGCTCTGGGGCCAACGTCCTGACTTTC
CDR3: CASSHRSSGANVLTF

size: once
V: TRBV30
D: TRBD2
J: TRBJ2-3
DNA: TGTGCCTGGAGTGTACTCCTAGCGGGGCAAGATACGCAGTATTTT
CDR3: CAWSVLLAGQDTQYF

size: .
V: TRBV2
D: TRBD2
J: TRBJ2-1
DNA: TGTGCCAGCAGTCGGTCGGGGGGGGATTACAATGAGCAGTTCTTC
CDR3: CASSRSGGDYNEQFF

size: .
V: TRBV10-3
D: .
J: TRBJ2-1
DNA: TGTGCCATCATGAGCGGTCAGAGCTCCTACAATGAGCAGTTCTTC
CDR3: CAIMSGQSSYNEQFF

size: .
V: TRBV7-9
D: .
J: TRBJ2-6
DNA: TGTGCCAGCAGCGCCCGAGTGTCAAGGGGGTCTGGGGCCAACGTCCTGACTTTC
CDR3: CASSARVSRGSGANVLTF

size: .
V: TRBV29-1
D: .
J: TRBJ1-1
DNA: TGCAGCGTTTTCCAAGGAACAGCCAACACTGAAGCTTTCTTT
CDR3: CSVFQGTANTEAFF

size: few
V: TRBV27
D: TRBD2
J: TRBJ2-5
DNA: TGTGCCAGCAGAACCCAAAAGACTAGCGGGAGGGAGACCCAGTACTTC
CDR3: CASRTQKTSGRETQYF

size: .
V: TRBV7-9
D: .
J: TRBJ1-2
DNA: TGTGCCAGCAGCGCCAGCAGGGTAAATGGCTACACCTTC
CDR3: CASSASRVNGYTF

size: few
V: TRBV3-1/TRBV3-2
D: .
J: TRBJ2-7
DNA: TGTGCCAGCAGCCAAGGGACTCACACCTCCTACGAGCAGTACTTC
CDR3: CASSQGTHTSYEQYF

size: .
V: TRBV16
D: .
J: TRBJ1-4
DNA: TGTGCCAGCAGCCCGCGAACGGGGTATGAAAAACTGTTTTTT
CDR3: CASSPRTGYEKLFF

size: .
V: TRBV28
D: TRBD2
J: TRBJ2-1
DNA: TGTGCCAGCAGGCCCCCTAAGCGGGGGAATGAGCAGTTCTTC
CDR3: CASRPPKRGNEQFF

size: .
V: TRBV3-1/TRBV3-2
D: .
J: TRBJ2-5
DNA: TGTGCCAGCAGCCTCAAAGAGACCCAGTACTTC
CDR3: CASSLKETQYF

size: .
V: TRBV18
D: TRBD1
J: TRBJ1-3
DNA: TGTGCCAGCTCACCGGGACAGGGTGGCGGAAACACCATATATTTT
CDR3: CASSPGQGGGNTIYF

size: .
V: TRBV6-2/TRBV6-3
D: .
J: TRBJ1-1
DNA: TGTGCCAGCAGTTACGGGACAAGGAAATGGGTAAAAGCTTTCTTT
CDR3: CASSYGTRKWVKAFF

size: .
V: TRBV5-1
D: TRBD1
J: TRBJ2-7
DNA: TGCGCCAGCAGCTTGACCTCCGGGACAGCCTACGAGCAGTACTTC
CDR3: CASSLTSGTAYEQYF

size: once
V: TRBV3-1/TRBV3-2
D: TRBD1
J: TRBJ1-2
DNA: TGTGCCAGCAGCCAAGCCAGCCAGGGACAGGGGTACTATGGCTACACCTTC
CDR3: CASSQASQGQGYYGYTF

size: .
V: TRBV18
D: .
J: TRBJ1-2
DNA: TGTGCCAGCTCACCACCGCCAGGGAAGGGTGGCTACACCTTC
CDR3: CASSPPPGKGGYTF

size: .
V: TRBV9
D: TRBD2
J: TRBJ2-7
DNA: TGTGCCAGCAGCCCATCCTGGGGGAGGGACTACTCCTACGAGCAGTACTTC
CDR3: CASSPSWGRDYSYEQYF